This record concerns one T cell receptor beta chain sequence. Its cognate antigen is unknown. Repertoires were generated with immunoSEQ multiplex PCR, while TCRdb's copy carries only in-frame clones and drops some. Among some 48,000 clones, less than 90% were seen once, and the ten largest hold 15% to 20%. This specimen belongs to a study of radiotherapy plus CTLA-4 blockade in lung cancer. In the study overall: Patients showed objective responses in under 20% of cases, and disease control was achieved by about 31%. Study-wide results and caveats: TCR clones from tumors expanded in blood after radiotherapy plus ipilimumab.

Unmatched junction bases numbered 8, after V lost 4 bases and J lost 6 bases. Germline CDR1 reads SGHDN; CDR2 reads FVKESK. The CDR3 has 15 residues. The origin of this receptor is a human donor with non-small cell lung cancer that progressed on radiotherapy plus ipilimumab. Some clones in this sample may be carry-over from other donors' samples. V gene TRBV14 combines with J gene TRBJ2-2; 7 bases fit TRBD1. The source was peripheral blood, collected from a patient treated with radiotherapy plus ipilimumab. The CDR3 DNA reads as TGTGCCAGCAGCCGAATTAGACAGGGTGCCGGGGAGCTGTTTTTT. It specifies CASSRIRQGAGELFF.